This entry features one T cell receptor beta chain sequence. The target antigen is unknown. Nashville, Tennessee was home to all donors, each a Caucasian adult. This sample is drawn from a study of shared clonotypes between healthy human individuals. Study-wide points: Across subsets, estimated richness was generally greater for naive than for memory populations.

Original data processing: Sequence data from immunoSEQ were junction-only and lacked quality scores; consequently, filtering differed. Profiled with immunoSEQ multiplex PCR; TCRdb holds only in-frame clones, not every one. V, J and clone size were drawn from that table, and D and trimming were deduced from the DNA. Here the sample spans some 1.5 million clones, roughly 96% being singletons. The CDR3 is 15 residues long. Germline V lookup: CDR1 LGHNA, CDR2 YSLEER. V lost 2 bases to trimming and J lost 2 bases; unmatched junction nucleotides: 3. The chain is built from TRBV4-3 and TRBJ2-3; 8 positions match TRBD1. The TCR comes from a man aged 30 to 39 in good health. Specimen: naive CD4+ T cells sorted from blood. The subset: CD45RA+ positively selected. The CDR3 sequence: CASSQRTGNTDTQYF. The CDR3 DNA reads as TGCGCCAGCAGCCAAAGGACAGGGAACACAGATACGCAGTATTTT.